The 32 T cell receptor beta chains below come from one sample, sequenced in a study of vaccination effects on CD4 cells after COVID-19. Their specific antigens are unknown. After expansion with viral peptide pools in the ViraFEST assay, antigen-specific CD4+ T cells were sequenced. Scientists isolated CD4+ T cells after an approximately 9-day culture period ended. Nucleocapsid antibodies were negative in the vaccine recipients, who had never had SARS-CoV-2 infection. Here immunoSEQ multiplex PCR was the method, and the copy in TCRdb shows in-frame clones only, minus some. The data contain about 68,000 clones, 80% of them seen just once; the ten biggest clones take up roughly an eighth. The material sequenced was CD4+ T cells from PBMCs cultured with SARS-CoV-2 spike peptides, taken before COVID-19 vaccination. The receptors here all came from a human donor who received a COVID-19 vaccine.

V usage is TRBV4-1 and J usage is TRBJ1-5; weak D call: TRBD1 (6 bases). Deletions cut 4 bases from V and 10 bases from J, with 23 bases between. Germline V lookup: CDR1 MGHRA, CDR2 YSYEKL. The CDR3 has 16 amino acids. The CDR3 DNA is TGCGCCAGCAGCCTATCCGACAGGACCCGGGCCGTACCCCAGCATTTT. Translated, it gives CASSLSDRTRAVPQHF.

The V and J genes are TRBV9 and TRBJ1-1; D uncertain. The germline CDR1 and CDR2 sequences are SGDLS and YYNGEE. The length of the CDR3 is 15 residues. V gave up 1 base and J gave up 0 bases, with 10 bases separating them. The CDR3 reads CASSVRGNMNTEAFF. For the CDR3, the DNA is TGTGCCAGCAGCGTACGAGGGAATATGAACACTGAAGCTTTCTTT.

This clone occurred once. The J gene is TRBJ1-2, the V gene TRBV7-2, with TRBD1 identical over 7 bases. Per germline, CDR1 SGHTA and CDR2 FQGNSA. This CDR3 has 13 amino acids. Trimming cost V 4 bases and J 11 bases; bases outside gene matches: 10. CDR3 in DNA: TGTGCCAGCAGCTCGGGCACCAGGGGGTCGTACACCTTC. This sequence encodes CASSSGTRGSYTF.

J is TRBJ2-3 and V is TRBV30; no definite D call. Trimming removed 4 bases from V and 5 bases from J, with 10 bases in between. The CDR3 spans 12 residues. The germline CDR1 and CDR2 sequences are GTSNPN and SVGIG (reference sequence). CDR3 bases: TGTGCCTGGACTATATGGGGAGATACGCAGTATTTT. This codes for CAWTIWGDTQYF.

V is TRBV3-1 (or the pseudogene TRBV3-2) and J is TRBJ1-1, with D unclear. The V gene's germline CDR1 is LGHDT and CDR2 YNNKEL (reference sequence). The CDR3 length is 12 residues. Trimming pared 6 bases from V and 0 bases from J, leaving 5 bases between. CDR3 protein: CASSYMNTEAFF. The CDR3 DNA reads TGTGCCAGCAGTTATATGAACACTGAAGCTTTCTTT.

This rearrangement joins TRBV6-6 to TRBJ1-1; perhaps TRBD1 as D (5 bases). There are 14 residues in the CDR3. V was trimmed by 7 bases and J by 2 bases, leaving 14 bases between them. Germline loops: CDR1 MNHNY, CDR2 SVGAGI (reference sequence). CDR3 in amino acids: CASTSGGTNTEAFF. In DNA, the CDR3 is TGTGCCAGCACCTCTGGGGGGACTAACACTGAAGCTTTCTTT.

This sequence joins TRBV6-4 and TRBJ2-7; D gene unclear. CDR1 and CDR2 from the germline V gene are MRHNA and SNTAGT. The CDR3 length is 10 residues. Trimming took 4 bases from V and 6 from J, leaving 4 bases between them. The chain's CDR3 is CASSVCEQYV. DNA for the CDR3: TGTGCCAGCAGTGTATGCGAGCAGTACGTC.

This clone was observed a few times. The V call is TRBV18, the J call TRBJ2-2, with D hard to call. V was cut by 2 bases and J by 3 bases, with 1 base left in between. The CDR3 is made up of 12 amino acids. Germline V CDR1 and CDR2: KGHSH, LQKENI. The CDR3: CASSPDTGELFF. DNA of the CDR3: TGTGCCAGCTCACCAGACACCGGGGAGCTGTTTTTT.

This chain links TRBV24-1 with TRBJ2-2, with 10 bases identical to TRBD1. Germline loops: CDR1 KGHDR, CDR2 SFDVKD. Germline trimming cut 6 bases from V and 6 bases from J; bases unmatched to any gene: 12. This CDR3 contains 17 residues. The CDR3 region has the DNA TGTGCCACCAGTTCCACAGGTTCGACAGGGGGCTCCGGGGAGCTGTTTTTT. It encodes CATSSTGSTGGSGELFF.

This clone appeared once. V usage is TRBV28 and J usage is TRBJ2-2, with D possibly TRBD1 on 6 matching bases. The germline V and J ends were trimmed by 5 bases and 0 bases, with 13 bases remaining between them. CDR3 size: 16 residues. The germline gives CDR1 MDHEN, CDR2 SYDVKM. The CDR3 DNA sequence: TGTGCCAGCAGTCCAAGGGACACCGCGAACACCGGGGAGCTGTTTTTT. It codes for CASSPRDTANTGELFF.

Written as DNA, the CDR3 is TGTGCCACCAGCAGGACCGGGACAGGGGAAAATGAAGCTTTCTTT. Protein sequence: CATSRTGTGENEAFF. The chain has TRBV15 and TRBJ1-1; the match to TRBD1 covers 10 bases. The V and J ends lost 3 bases and 7 bases, in that order; junction bases with no gene match: 8. This CDR3 contains 15 residues. Per the germline V gene, CDR1 is LNHNV and CDR2 is YYDKDF (reference sequence).

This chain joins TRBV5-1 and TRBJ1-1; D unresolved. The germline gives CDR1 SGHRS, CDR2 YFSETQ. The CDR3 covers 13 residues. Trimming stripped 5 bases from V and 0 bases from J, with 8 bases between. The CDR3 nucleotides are TGCGCCAGCAGGGGCATTATGAACACTGAAGCTTTCTTT. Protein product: CASRGIMNTEAFF.

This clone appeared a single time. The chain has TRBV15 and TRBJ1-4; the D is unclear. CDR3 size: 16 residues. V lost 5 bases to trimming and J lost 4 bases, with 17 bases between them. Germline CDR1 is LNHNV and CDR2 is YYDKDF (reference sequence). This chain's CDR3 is CATSSHPQMSNEKLFF. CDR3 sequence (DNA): TGTGCCACCAGCTCGCACCCGCAGATGAGTAATGAAAAACTGTTTTTT.

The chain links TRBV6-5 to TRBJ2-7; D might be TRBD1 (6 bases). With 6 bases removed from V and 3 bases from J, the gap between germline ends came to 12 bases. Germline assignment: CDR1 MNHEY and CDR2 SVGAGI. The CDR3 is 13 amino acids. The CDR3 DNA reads TGTGCCAGCAGGGCGCAAGGGGGCTACGAGCAGTACGTC. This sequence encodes CASRAQGGYEQYV.

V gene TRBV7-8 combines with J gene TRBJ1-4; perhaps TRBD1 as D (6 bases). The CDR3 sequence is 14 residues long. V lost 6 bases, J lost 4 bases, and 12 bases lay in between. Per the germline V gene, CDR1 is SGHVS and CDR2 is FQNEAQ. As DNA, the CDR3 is TGTGCCAGCAGTGCGACAGGAGATAATGAAAAACTGTTTTTT. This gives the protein CASSATGDNEKLFF.

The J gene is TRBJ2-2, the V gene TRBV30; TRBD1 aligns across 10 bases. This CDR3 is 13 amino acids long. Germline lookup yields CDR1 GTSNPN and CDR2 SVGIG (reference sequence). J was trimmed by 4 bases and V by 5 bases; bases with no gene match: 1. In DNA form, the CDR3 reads TGTGCCTGGGGGACAGGGGCCACCGGGGAGCTGTTTTTT. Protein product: CAWGTGATGELFF.

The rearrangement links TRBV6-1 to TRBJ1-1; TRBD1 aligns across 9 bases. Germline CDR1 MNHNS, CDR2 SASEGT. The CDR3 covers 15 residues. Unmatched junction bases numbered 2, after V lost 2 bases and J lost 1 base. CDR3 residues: CASSERQGGNTEAFF. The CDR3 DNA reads TGTGCCAGCAGTGAACGACAGGGGGGGAACACTGAAGCTTTCTTT.

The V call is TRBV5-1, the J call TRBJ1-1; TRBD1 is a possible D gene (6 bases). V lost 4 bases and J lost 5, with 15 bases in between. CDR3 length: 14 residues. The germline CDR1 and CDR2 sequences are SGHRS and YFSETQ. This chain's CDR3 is CASSPRERGTEAFF. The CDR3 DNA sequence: TGCGCCAGCAGCCCCCGGGAGAGGGGGACTGAAGCTTTCTTT.

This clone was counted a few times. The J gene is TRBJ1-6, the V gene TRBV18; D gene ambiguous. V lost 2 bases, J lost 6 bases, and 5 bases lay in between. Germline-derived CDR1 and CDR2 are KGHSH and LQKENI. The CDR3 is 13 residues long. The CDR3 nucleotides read TGTGCCAGCTCACCAAGCGGTAATTCACCCCTCCACTTT. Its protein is CASSPSGNSPLHF.

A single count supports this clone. For the CDR3, the DNA is TGCGCCAGCAGCCGGGCCCTTCCCAGGACCATGAACACTGAAGCTTTCTTT. It specifies CASSRALPRTMNTEAFF. The chain has TRBV5-1 and TRBJ1-1; D not certain. Germline V lookup: CDR1 SGHRS, CDR2 YFSETQ. This CDR3 comprises 17 residues. The V end lost 4 bases, the J end lost 0 bases, and 19 bases lay between the germline ends.

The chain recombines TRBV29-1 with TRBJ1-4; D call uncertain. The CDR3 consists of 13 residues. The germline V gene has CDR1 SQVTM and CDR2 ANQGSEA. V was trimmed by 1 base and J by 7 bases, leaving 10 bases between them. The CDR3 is CSVEAASGEKLFF. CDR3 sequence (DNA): TGCAGCGTTGAAGCGGCATCGGGTGAAAAACTGTTTTTT.

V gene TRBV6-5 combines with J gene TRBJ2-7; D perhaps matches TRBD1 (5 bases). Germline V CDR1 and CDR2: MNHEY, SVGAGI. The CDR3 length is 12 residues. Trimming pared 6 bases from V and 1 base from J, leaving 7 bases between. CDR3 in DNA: TGTGCCAGCAGCAGGGCTTCCTACGAGCAGTACGTC. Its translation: CASSRASYEQYV.

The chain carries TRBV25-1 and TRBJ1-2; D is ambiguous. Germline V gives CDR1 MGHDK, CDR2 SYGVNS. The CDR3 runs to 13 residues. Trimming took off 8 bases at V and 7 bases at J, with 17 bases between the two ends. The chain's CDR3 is CASLDGPGGGYTF. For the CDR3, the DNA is TGTGCCAGCCTCGACGGCCCCGGCGGTGGCTACACCTTC.

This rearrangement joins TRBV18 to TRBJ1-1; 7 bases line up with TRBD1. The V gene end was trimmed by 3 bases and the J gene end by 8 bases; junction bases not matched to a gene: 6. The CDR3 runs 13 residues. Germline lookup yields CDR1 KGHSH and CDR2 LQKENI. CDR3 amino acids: CASSPDRDSEAFF. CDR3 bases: TGTGCCAGCTCACCTGACCGGGACAGCGAAGCTTTCTTT.

CDR3: CAGGSRRGYGYTF. For the CDR3, the DNA is TGTGCCGGGGGGTCCCGTCGGGGCTATGGCTACACCTTC. The chain combines TRBV28 with TRBJ1-2, with a possible D match to TRBD1 (5 bases). V lost 11 bases, J lost 4 bases, and 17 bases lay in between. There are 13 residues in the CDR3. Germline lookup yields CDR1 MDHEN and CDR2 SYDVKM.

The CDR3 nucleotides read TGTGCCAGCTCACCACCGACTAGCGGTAAAGAGACCCAGTACTTC. Translating gives CASSPPTSGKETQYF. The rearrangement links TRBV18 to TRBJ2-5; 9 nucleotides align to TRBD2. The CDR3 length is 15 residues. Trimming cost V 0 bases and J 3 bases; bases outside gene matches: 2. Looked up from germline, CDR1 is KGHSH and CDR2 is LQKENI.

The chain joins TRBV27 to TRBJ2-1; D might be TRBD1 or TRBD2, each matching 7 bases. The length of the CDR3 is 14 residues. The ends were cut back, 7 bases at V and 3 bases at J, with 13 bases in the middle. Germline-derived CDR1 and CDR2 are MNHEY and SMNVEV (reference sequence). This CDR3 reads CASTRGDSYNEQFF. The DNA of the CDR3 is TGTGCCAGCACCCGGGGGGACAGCTACAATGAGCAGTTCTTC.

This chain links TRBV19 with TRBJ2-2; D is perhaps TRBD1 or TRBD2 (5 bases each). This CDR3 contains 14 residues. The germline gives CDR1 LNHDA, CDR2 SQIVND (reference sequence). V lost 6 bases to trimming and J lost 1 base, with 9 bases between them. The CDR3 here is CASRGDRNTGELFF. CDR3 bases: TGTGCCAGTAGGGGGGACCGGAACACCGGGGAGCTGTTTTTT.

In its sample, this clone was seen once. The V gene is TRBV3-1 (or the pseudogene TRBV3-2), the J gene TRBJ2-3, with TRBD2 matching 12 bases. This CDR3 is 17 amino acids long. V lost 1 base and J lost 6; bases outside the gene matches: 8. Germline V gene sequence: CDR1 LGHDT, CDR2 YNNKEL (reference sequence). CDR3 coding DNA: TGTGCCAGCAGCCAAGCCACTAGCGGGGGGTTCCTGGATACGCAGTATTTT. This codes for CASSQATSGGFLDTQYF.

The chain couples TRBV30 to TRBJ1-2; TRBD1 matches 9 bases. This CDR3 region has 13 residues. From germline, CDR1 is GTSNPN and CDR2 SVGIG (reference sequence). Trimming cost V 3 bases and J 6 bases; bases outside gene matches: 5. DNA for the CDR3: TGTGCCTGGAGACAGGGGGCAATCGATGGCTACACCTTC. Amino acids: CAWRQGAIDGYTF. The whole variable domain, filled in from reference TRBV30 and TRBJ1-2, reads SQTIHQWPATLVQPVGSPLSLECTVEGTSNPNLYWYRQAAGRGLQLLFYSVGIGQISSEVPQNLSASRPQDRQFILSSKKLLLSDSGFYLCAWRQGAIDGYTFGSGTRLTVV.

CDR3 DNA: TGTGCCAGCAGCTTAACTGCGACGCATGGGGCCAACGTCCTGACTTTC. Residues: CASSLTATHGANVLTF. This chain uses TRBV7-3 with TRBJ2-6; no clear D. This CDR3 is 16 amino acids long. The germline V gene has CDR1 SGHTA and CDR2 FQGTGA. The ends were cut back, 0 bases at V and 3 bases at J, with 9 bases in the middle. Full variable domain (rest looked up from reference TRBV7-3 and TRBJ2-6): GAGVSQTPSNKVTEKGKYVELRCDPISGHTALYWYRQSLGQGPEFLIYFQGTGAADDSGLPNDRFFAVRPEGSVSTLKIQRTERGDSAVYLCASSLTATHGANVLTFGAGSRLTVL.

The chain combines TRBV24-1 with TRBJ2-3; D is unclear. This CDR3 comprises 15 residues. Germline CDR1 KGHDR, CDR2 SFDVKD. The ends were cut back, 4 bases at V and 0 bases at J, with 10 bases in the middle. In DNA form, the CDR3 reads TGTGCCACCAGTGACCCCCTAAAAAGCACAGATACGCAGTATTTT. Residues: CATSDPLKSTDTQYF.